This TCR beta chain appears in the sequencing data of a study of T-cell memory formation after mild COVID-19. Germline values: CDR1 MNHEY, CDR2 SVGEGT. Trimming stripped 5 bases from V and 5 bases from J, with 12 bases between. This CDR3 is 13 amino acids long. MiXCR, applied by TCRdb to the 5' RACE reads, yields one record per CDR3 protein. The table includes 300,000 to 400,000 distinct CDR3 sequences, about a sixth detected once. This clonotype came up a few times. J is TRBJ1-1 and V is TRBV6-2 or TRBV6-3; no firm D call. The source is a man aged 18 to 29 who had mild COVID-19 (a few samples of this study predate the infection). Cell type and time point are not known. Sequenced: PBMCs or a T cell subset sorted from them (not recorded which). The CDR3 region is CASSRQVETEAFF. CDR3 in DNA: TGTGCCAGCAGTCGCCAGGTTGAGACTGAAGCTTTCTTT.